This TCR beta chain was retrieved from a study of blood T cell repertoires in COVID-19. Libraries were prepared by immunoSEQ multiplex PCR; TCRdb keeps only in-frame clonotypes and omits some of them. The data show hundreds of thousands of clones, with about 90% seen just once and 3% to 4% held by the top ten. After removal of 7 bases from V and 9 bases from J, the junction contained 14 bases not matched to a gene. Germline V gives CDR1 MNHEY, CDR2 SVGAGI. This CDR3 has 15 residues. This clone has a single count. The sequence came from a woman aged 18 to 35 who had recovered from COVID-19. V is TRBV6-5 and J is TRBJ2-1, with 8 bases that match TRBD2. The material sequenced was peripheral blood. The CDR3 loop reads CASTSGAGGRGEQFF. CDR3 DNA: TGTGCCAGCACCTCAGGGGCGGGGGGACGAGGTGAGCAGTTCTTC.